This TCR beta chain was found in a study of blood T cells in healthy people across ages. Findings and caveats of the study: TCR beta diversity per million T cells fell roughly linearly with age.

Then a second PCR, running about 6 to 11 cycles, was carried out with a sample-barcoded 5' primer and a J-beta primer mix. Researchers report that a template-switch adaptor with 12 random nucleotides tagged each cDNA molecule. TCRdb reprocessed the 5' RACE reads via MiXCR and lists one record per CDR3 protein. This table has 980,000 or so distinct CDR3 sequences, about 48% appearing once. The CDR3 is 14 amino acids. The germline V gene has CDR1 SEHNR and CDR2 FQNEAQ (reference sequence). V shed 1 base and J shed 3 bases, with 7 bases lying between them. Total RNA extracted from each sample amounted to at least 5.5 micrograms. This clonotype was detected a few times. Its antigen remains unknown.

This clonotype was obtained from a man between 25 and 39 years old in good health. The sample consisted of blood. The chain couples TRBV7-9 to TRBJ1-5; possible D gene TRBD1, 5 bases. CDR3: CASSLDRPNQPQHF. DNA of the CDR3: TGTGCCAGCAGCTTAGACAGGCCCAATCAGCCCCAGCATTTT.